This TCR beta chain derives from a study of post-analysis software for immune sequencing data. Notes on the study in general: Relative to controls, patients with multiple sclerosis showed significantly lower normalized Chao1 diversity.

Incorporated into the TCR beta cDNA libraries were unique molecular identifiers, which served to reduce PCR and sequencing biases. Each CDR3 protein gets one entry after TCRdb re-called the PCR reads with MiXCR. The table shows 650,000 to 850,000 distinct CDR3 sequences, with roughly 46% occurring only once. As for this clonotype: Antigen unknown.

This clonotype was obtained from a girl between 10 and 17 years old with multiple sclerosis. Specimen: blood.

The CDR3 sequence: CASGNNQGEQYF. The DNA of the CDR3 is TGTGCCAGCGGTAATAACCAGGGGGAGCAGTACTTC. This chain joins TRBV6-2 or TRBV6-3 and TRBJ2-7, with a weak D call TRBD1 (6 bases). Germline assignment: CDR1 MNHEY and CDR2 SVGEGT. This CDR3 contains 12 residues. Between the trimmed V and J ends, which lost 8 bases and 7 bases, there was a span of 15 bases.